The 2 T cell receptor beta chains reported below all come from one sample, sequenced in a study of radiotherapy plus CTLA-4 blockade in lung cancer. Profiling relied on immunoSEQ multiplex PCR, and the TCRdb table lists in-frame clones only, not all of them. The sample lists more than 40,000 clones, less than 75% occurring once. This specimen was peripheral blood, taken from a patient treated with radiotherapy plus ipilimumab. These TCRs come from a human donor with non-small cell lung cancer who had a partial response to radiotherapy plus ipilimumab.

This clone was seen more than once but under ten times. The chain carries TRBV7-3 and TRBJ2-1; 7 nucleotides align to TRBD2. This CDR3 spans 16 amino acids. Germline V gene data show CDR1 as SGHTA and CDR2 as FQGTGA. Germline trimming cut 6 bases from V and 0 bases from J; bases unmatched to any gene: 8. The CDR3 nucleotides read TGTGCCAGCAGTTTTATAGGGACTACCTCCTACAATGAGCAGTTCTTC. It codes for CASSFIGTTSYNEQFF.

CDR3 DNA: TGTGCCAGCAGCCCCAGAATCTCCCCGGGGGGGCCGGGGACTGAAGCTTTCTTT. This encodes CASSPRISPGGPGTEAFF. The chain has TRBV9 and TRBJ1-1; D may be TRBD1 (6 bases). Germline CDR1 reads SGDLS; CDR2 reads YYNGEE. V lost 4 bases, J lost 5 bases, and 27 bases lay in between. This CDR3 has 18 amino acids.